One T cell receptor beta chain is described in this entry. No cognate antigen has been identified for it. Base qualities are missing; no much larger clone stands one base away. Participants in the prospective study were enrolled through a virtual design, were aged roughly 18 to 100 years, and lived in fewer than 30 United States geographic areas. Cohort assignment in the prospective study relied on participant-reported clinical history from a screening survey and a study questionnaire. Recovered participants in ImmuneRACE Cohort 3 were defined as having two consecutive negative NP/OP PCR tests, clearance from a healthcare professional, or resolution of symptoms. Each participant in the prospective study had whole blood, serum and a nasopharyngeal or oropharyngeal swab collected by mobile phlebotomists. Participants in the prospective study had the option to provide additional blood draws and questionnaires over an approximately 2-month period. Blood samples from the prospective study were shipped frozen or at room temperature prior to DNA extraction.

This record comes from a study of blood T cell repertoires in COVID-19 (dated by TCRdb to 2018 to 2021). With respect to the entire study: Samples from collaborators originated in the United States, Italy and Spain and spanned both the acute and convalescent phases of COVID-19. A de-identified subject ID, COVID-19 status, age in years and sex were almost always included in the sample metadata. The repertoires were released in a freely available public database meant as a resource for research on the immune response to SARS-CoV-2. The samples were drawn from two sources: the first 160 participants of the ongoing ImmuneRACE study, and fewer than 1,500 subjects contributed by 6 global collaborators. Where available, HLA class I and class II types were taken from metadata supplied by the sample provider and were not determined by assay-based typing. The dataset comprised deeply sampled blood TCRbeta repertoires from subjects exposed to, actively infected with, or recovered from COVID-19. The prospective study material was composed of cDNA or gDNA derived from T cells, B-cell-depleted T cells, or PBMCs.

For CDR1 and CDR2, the germline V gene lists MNHEY and SVGEGT. V was cut back by 2 bases and J by 3 bases, leaving a gap of 4 bases between them. The cysteine opens and the phenylalanine closes a CDR3 of 12 amino acids. Of all the DNA, just the CDR3 is kept, 36 bases in frame from base 1. TCRbeta CDR3 regions were amplified from genomic DNA by means of the immunoSEQ Assay, a bias-controlled multiplex PCR. In the paper's pipeline: The number of nucleated cells in each sample was estimated from the amplification of reference gene primers within the assay. Sequence reads were collapsed and filtered to measure the absolute abundance of every unique TCRbeta CDR3 rearrangement. For each sample, productive Simpson clonality was calculated as the square root of Simpson's diversity index over productive rearrangements. As stored in TCRdb, this immuneACCESS dataset retains in-frame rearrangements with V and J assigned. A fraction of the clones does not appear; measured against another copy, unresolved V genes explain less than half of the discrepancy, and the remainder lacks a known reason. The DNA gave D and trimming, while V, J and clone size come from that table. This sample has 150,000 to 200,000 clones in its table, and around 91% of those were observed once. The top ten clonotypes cover about 0.8% of the sample.

Broad study findings and their caveats: The amount of clinical and demographic metadata varied by source and participant and was provided uncurated.

The material sequenced was PBMCs or T cells enriched from blood (not recorded which). This TCR was sampled from a woman aged 18-29 years who had recovered from COVID-19. Recombination linked TRBV6-2 or TRBV6-3 to TRBJ1-2, with the D gene uncertain. CDR3 protein: CASSYGDYGYTF. DNA sequence: TGTGCCAGCAGTTACGGAGACTATGGCTACACCTTC.